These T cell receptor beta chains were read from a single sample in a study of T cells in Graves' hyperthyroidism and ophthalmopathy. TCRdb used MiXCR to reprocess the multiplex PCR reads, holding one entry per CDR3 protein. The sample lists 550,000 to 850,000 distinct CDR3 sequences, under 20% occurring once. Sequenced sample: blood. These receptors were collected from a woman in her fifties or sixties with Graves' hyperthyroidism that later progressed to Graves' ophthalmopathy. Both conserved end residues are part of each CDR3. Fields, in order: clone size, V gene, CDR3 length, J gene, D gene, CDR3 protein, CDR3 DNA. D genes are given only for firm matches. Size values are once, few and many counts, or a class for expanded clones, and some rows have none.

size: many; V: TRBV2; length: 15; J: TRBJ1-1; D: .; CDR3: CASTKKGQMDTEAFF; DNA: TGTGCCAGCACCAAAAAGGGGCAGATGGACACTGAAGCTTTCTTT
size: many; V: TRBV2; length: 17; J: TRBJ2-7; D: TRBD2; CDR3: CASSETSPTSGYYEQYF; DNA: TGTGCCAGCAGCGAGACAAGTCCAACTAGCGGCTATTACGAGCAGTACTTC
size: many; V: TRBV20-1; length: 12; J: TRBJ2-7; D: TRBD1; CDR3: CSARAQGAEQYF; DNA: TGCAGTGCTAGGGCGCAGGGGGCCGAGCAGTACTTC
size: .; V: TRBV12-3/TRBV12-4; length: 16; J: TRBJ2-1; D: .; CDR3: CATLVQGTSSYNEQFF; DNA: TGTGCCACCCTGGTACAGGGGACTAGCTCCTACAATGAGCAGTTCTTC
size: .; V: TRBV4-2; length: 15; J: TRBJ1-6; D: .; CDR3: CASSPESGGNSPLHF; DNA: TGTGCCAGCAGCCCTGAGTCCGGAGGCAATTCACCCCTCCACTTT
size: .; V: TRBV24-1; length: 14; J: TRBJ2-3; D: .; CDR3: CATSDGRGTDTQYF; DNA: TGTGCCACCAGTGACGGCAGGGGCACAGATACGCAGTATTTT
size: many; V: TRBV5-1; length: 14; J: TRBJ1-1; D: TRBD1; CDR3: CASSWGTGNTEAFF; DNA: TGCGCCAGCAGCTGGGGGACAGGTAACACTGAAGCTTTCTTT
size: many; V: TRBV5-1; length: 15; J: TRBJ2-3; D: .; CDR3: CASSPNGVAPDTQYF; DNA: TGCGCCAGCAGCCCCAATGGGGTGGCCCCAGATACGCAGTATTTT
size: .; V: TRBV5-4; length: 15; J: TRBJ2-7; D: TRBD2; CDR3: CASSSRTSGNYEQYF; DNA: TGTGCCAGCAGTTCCCGGACTAGCGGAAACTACGAGCAGTACTTC
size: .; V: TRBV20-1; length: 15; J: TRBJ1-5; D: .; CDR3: CSARDSSRGYQPQHF; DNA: TGCAGTGCTAGAGATTCGTCGAGGGGCTATCAGCCCCAGCATTTT
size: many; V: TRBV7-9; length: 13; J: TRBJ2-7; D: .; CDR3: CASSYREIYEQYF; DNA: TGTGCCAGCAGCTACAGGGAAATCTACGAGCAGTACTTC
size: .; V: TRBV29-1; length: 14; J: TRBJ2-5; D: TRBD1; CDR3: CSVAWTGPQETQYF; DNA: TGCAGCGTCGCCTGGACAGGGCCTCAAGAGACCCAGTACTTC
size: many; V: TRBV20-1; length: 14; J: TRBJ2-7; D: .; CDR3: CSASIGGRAYEQYF; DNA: TGCAGTGCTAGTATCGGGGGCAGAGCCTACGAGCAGTACTTC
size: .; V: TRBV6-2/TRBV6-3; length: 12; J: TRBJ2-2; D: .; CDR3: CATGSGTGELFF; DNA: TGTGCCACCGGGAGTGGCACCGGGGAGCTGTTTTTT
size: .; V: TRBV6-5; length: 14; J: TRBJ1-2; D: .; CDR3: CASSYSSPVSDYTF; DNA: TGTGCCAGCAGTTACTCCTCCCCCGTTTCCGACTACACCTTC
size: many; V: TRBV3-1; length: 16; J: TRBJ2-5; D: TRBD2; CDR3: CASSHRLAGYQETQYF; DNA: TGTGCCAGCAGCCACCGACTAGCGGGGTACCAAGAGACCCAGTACTTC
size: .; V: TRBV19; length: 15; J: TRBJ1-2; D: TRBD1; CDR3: CASRDPGQNYYGYTF; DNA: TGTGCCAGTAGAGATCCGGGACAGAACTACTATGGCTACACCTTC
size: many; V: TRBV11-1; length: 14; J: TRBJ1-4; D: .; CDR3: CASSLAGVNEKLFF; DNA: TGTGCCAGCAGCTTAGCCGGAGTTAATGAAAAACTGTTTTTT
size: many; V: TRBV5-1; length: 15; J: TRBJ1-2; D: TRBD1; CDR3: CASSPGQARGYGYTF; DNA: TGCGCCAGCAGCCCAGGACAGGCGCGGGGGTATGGCTACACCTTC
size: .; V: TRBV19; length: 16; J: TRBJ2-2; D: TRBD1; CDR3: CASSVYRGLRTGELFF; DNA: TGTGCCAGTAGTGTATACAGGGGGCTGCGGACCGGGGAGCTGTTTTTT
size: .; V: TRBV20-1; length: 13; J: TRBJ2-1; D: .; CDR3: CSAVTTYYNEQFF; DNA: TGCAGTGCGGTCACTACGTACTACAATGAGCAGTTCTTC
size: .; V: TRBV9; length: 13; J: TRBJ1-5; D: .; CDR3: CASSQTDNQPQHF; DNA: TGTGCCAGCAGCCAGACAGACAATCAGCCCCAGCATTTT
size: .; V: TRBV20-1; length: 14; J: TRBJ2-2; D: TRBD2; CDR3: CSAHRGANTGELFF; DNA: TGCAGTGCTCATCGGGGGGCGAACACCGGGGAGCTGTTTTTT
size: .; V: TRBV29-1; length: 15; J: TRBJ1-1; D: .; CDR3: CSVEDGRQWGTEAFF; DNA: TGCAGCGTTGAAGATGGGAGACAATGGGGCACTGAAGCTTTCTTT
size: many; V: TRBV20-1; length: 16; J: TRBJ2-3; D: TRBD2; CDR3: CSATTGRAGSTDTQYF; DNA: TGCAGTGCTACGACGGGGAGAGCGGGGAGCACAGATACGCAGTATTTT
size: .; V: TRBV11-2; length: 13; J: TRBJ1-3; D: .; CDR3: CASSTGYGNTIYF; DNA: TGTGCCAGCAGCACAGGGTACGGAAACACCATATATTTT
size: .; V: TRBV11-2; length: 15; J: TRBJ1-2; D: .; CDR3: CASSLVQTTNYGYTF; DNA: TGTGCCAGCAGCTTAGTACAGACAACTAACTATGGCTACACCTTC
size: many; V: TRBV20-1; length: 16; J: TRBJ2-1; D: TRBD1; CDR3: CSAPRTGSEVYNEQFF; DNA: TGCAGTGCCCCTAGGACAGGCTCCGAAGTATACAATGAGCAGTTCTTC